The source of this T cell receptor beta chain is a study of CD8 T cells in ankylosing spondylitis. Study results and limitations: Disease-associated clonotypes exhibited CD8+ identity and were relatively infrequent in peripheral blood. In ankylosing spondylitis blood, a motif of fewer than 10 highly homologous TCR beta variants appeared characteristic. Significant enrichment of disease-linked clones was reportedly seen in matched ankylosing spondylitis synovial fluid.

For TCR beta, libraries came from quantitative 5'-RACE with molecular barcodes. TCRdb reanalysed the 5' RACE reads using MiXCR and keeps one entry per CDR3 protein. The sample holds approximately 540,000 distinct CDR3 sequences, about 12% seen once. This clonotype was observed many times. The antigen is unknown. Sequencing used blood, either unsorted or a sorted T cell fraction (not recorded which). The receptor's source is a male donor with ankylosing spondylitis.

This chain's CDR3 is CASSLAAGDYEQYF. The CDR3 DNA follows: TGCGCCAGCAGCTTGGCGGCAGGGGACTACGAGCAGTACTTC. This rearrangement joins TRBV5-1 to TRBJ2-7, with D possibly being TRBD1 (6 bases). Trimming left V 0 bases short and J 3 bases short, with 10 bases between. Germline V CDR1 and CDR2: SGHRS, YFSETQ. This CDR3 has 14 amino acids.